These 32 T cell receptor beta chains were all obtained from the same sample, sequenced in a study of blood T cell repertoires in COVID-19. Generated by immunoSEQ multiplex PCR, the TCRdb table keeps only in-frame clones and is missing some. The top ten clones hold 0.7% of a sample with some 250,000 clones, 88% of them seen once. Sequencing used peripheral blood. These receptors were collected from a human donor in a cohort sampled during active COVID-19.

The CDR3 sequence: CASSPGGLPTDTQYF. The CDR3 nucleotides are TGTGCCAGCAGCCCGGGGGGACTACCGACAGATACGCAGTATTTT. The chain carries TRBV3-1 (or the pseudogene TRBV3-2) and TRBJ2-3; 7 bases are shared with TRBD2. Germline lookup yields CDR1 LGHDT and CDR2 YNNKEL (reference sequence). J was trimmed by 3 bases and V by 4 bases; bases with no gene match: 7. The length of the CDR3 is 15 residues.

V and J are TRBV6-2 or TRBV6-3 and TRBJ1-5; no reliable D call. Trimming removed 2 bases from V and 3 bases from J, with 8 bases in between. The CDR3 runs to 14 residues. Per germline, CDR1 MNHEY and CDR2 SVGEGT. The CDR3 here is CASSYLGSNQPQHF. DNA for the CDR3: TGTGCCAGCAGTTACCTAGGATCCAATCAGCCCCAGCATTTT.

The chain is built from TRBV28 and TRBJ2-7, with D perhaps TRBD1 (6 bases). Germline assignment: CDR1 MDHEN and CDR2 SYDVKM. The V gene lost 8 bases and the J gene lost 4 bases, with 12 bases spanning the gap. The CDR3 is made up of 12 amino acids. CDR3 sequence reads: CASEKTGYEQYF. The CDR3 DNA follows: TGTGCCAGCGAGAAGACAGGTTACGAGCAGTACTTC.

The chain employs TRBV19 and TRBJ2-3; tentatively, D is TRBD2 (5 bases). Deletions cut 4 bases from V and 12 bases from J, with 20 bases between. This CDR3 region has 14 residues. The germline CDR1 and CDR2 sequences are LNHDA and SQIVND (reference sequence). CDR3 amino acids: CASSKGEGSSTQYF. DNA for the CDR3: TGTGCCAGTAGTAAGGGAGAAGGGTCTTCTACACAGTATTTT.

J is TRBJ2-7 and V is TRBV18; D not resolved. Trimming left V 2 bases short and J 4 bases short, with 9 bases between. This CDR3 is 13 amino acids long. Germline CDR1 is KGHSH and CDR2 is LQKENI. CDR3 loop: CASSPVQTYEQYF. DNA for the CDR3: TGTGCCAGCTCACCAGTACAGACGTACGAGCAGTACTTC.

The genes are TRBV19 and TRBJ1-2, with a weak D call TRBD1 (6 bases). Trimming took 4 bases from V and 5 from J, leaving 8 bases between them. Germline V gives CDR1 LNHDA, CDR2 SQIVND (reference sequence). This CDR3 comprises 12 residues. This chain's CDR3 is CASSTDSYGYTF. The CDR3 nucleotides read TGTGCCAGTAGTACGGACAGTTATGGCTACACCTTC.

The chain combines TRBV9 with TRBJ1-2, with D tentatively TRBD1 (5 bases). The germline CDR1 and CDR2 sequences are SGDLS and YYNGEE. V was shortened by 4 bases and J by 7 bases, with 11 bases between the two germline ends. CDR3 length: 12 amino acids. CDR3 bases: TGTGCCAGCAGCCCCGGGGGGGGTGGCTACACCTTC. It encodes CASSPGGGGYTF. The variable domain in full, with the rest retrieved from reference TRBV9 and TRBJ1-2, is DSGVTQTPKHLITATGQRVTLRCSPRSGDLSVYWYQQSLDQGLQFLIQYYNGEERAKGNILERFSAQQFPDLHSELNLSSLELGDSALYFCASSPGGGGYTFGSGTRLTVV.

This chain links TRBV6-6 with TRBJ1-2; D may be TRBD1 (5 bases). The CDR3 has 14 amino acids. Per the germline V gene, CDR1 is MNHNY and CDR2 is SVGAGI (reference sequence). Trimming left V 6 bases short and J 3 bases short, with 14 bases between. CDR3: CASSSSSRDYGYTF. The CDR3 DNA is TGTGCCAGCAGCTCCTCCAGCAGGGACTATGGCTACACCTTC.

The chain uses TRBV27 and TRBJ1-4, with TRBD1 matching 9 bases. The germline CDR1 and CDR2 sequences are MNHEY and SMNVEV (reference sequence). With V trimmed by 5 bases and J by 7 bases, 5 bases remained unmatched. The CDR3 has 14 amino acids. CDR3 DNA: TGTGCCAGCAGTCAGGACAGGGGTGGTGAAAAACTGTTTTTT. It translates to CASSQDRGGEKLFF. Together with reference TRBV27 and TRBJ1-4, the CDR3 gives the full variable domain: EAQVTQNPRYLITVTGKKLTVTCSQNMNHEYMSWYRQDPGLGLRQIYYSMNVEVTDKGDVPEGYKVSRKEKRNFPLILESPSPNQTSLYFCASSQDRGGEKLFFGSGTQLSVL.

This clone was seen just once. This chain uses TRBV28 with TRBJ2-7; D may be TRBD2 (6 bases). Germline V CDR1 and CDR2: MDHEN, SYDVKM. Trimming shortened V by 2 bases and J by 4 bases, and 6 bases separated the two germline ends. CDR3 length: 12 amino acids. The CDR3, as DNA: TGTGCCAGCAGTTTAGCGGGGTACGAGCAGTACTTC. Encoded protein: CASSLAGYEQYF.

This rearrangement joins TRBV27 to TRBJ2-1; D not certain. This CDR3 is 17 amino acids long. Germline CDR1 MNHEY, CDR2 SMNVEV (reference sequence). V was pared by 2 bases and J by 4 bases, with 18 bases between. The CDR3 is CASSLRFLAALYNEQFF. In DNA, the CDR3 is TGTGCCAGCAGTTTACGTTTTTTGGCCGCTCTGTACAATGAGCAGTTCTTC.

The chain uses TRBV27 and TRBJ1-5; TRBD1 matches at 10 bases. This CDR3 comprises 15 residues. Germline V gene sequence: CDR1 MNHEY, CDR2 SMNVEV (reference sequence). The junction had 9 bases not matched to a gene; V was cut back by 7 bases and J by 6 bases. CDR3 protein: CASKATGGVGQPQHF. The CDR3 bases are TGTGCCAGCAAAGCGACAGGGGGCGTGGGTCAGCCCCAGCATTTT.

The genes are TRBV19 and TRBJ1-2; 8 bases align to TRBD1. V dropped 7 bases and J dropped 2; count of bases not matched to a gene: 6. Germline assignment: CDR1 LNHDA and CDR2 SQIVND (reference sequence). The CDR3 consists of 14 residues. The CDR3 is CASTPDRGNYGYTF. The CDR3 DNA reads TGTGCCAGTACCCCTGACAGGGGCAACTATGGCTACACCTTC. The full variable domain, rest sourced from reference TRBV19 and TRBJ1-2, is DGGITQSPKYLFRKEGQNVTLSCEQNLNHDAMYWYRQDPGQGLRLIYYSQIVNDFQKGDIAEGYSVSREKKESFPLTVTSAQKNPTAFYLCASTPDRGNYGYTFGSGTRLTVV.

The chain has TRBV3-1 (or the pseudogene TRBV3-2) and TRBJ2-7, with TRBD2 matching over 9 bases. The CDR3 is made up of 13 amino acids. From germline, CDR1 is LGHDT and CDR2 YNNKEL (reference sequence). V was clipped by 3 bases and J by 7 bases; unmatched bases: 4. CDR3 loop: CASSHAGGLEQYF. CDR3 DNA: TGTGCCAGCAGCCATGCGGGGGGGCTGGAGCAGTACTTC.

This clone was seen only once. The V gene is TRBV5-6, the J gene TRBJ2-7; weak D call: TRBD2 (5 bases). Deletions cut 3 bases from V and 2 bases from J, with 18 bases between. The CDR3 length is 16 residues. CDR1 and CDR2 from the germline V gene are SGHDT and YYEEEE. The CDR3 DNA reads as TGTGCCAGCAGCTCGGGGTGGCAGGTGTTCACCTACGAGCAGTACTTC. It specifies CASSSGWQVFTYEQYF.

The chain carries TRBV30 and TRBJ1-2, with 7 bases lining up with TRBD1. J lost 7 bases, V lost 2 bases, and 7 bases had no gene match. The germline CDR1 and CDR2 sequences are GTSNPN and SVGIG (reference sequence). The CDR3 has 13 amino acids. The CDR3 spells CAWSLGGNSGYTF. In DNA, the CDR3 is TGTGCCTGGAGTCTAGGGGGCAACAGTGGCTACACCTTC.

The rearrangement joins TRBV18 to TRBJ1-1; the D gene is possibly TRBD1 (5 bases). Trimming removed 1 base from V and 6 bases from J, with 15 bases in between. CDR1 and CDR2 (germline): KGHSH, LQKENI. This CDR3 has 15 amino acids. CDR3 sequence: CASSPLQDLMSEAFF. The CDR3, as DNA: TGTGCCAGCTCACCACTACAGGATTTGATGTCTGAAGCTTTCTTT.

This rearrangement joins TRBV9 to TRBJ2-2, with D perhaps TRBD1 (6 bases). The CDR3 loop spans 15 amino acids. The V gene lost 0 bases and the J gene lost 5 bases, with 11 bases spanning the gap. CDR1 is SGDLS and CDR2 is YYNGEE in the germline V gene. The CDR3 DNA reads as TGTGCCAGCAGCGTAGACAGGGTAGGGACCGGGGAGCTGTTTTTT. Its protein is CASSVDRVGTGELFF.

The rearrangement uses TRBV4-2 and TRBJ2-7; perhaps TRBD2 as D (6 bases). Trimming stripped 4 bases from V and 1 base from J, with 14 bases between. CDR1 is LGHNA and CDR2 is YNFKEQ in the germline V gene. The CDR3 extends over 15 amino acids. The DNA for the CDR3 is TGTGCCAGCAGCCCGCTCGGGCTAGCGTCCTACGAGCAGTACTTC. Its translation: CASSPLGLASYEQYF.

The gene calls are TRBV28 and TRBJ1-5, with 7 bases matching TRBD1. The ends lost 2 bases at V and 0 bases at J; junction bases unmatched: 19. CDR1 and CDR2 (germline): MDHEN, SYDVKM. The CDR3 has 21 amino acids. CDR3 loop: CASSLAHRDSRLGFSNQPQHF. The DNA for the CDR3 is TGTGCCAGCAGTTTAGCCCATCGGGACAGCCGATTAGGGTTTAGCAATCAGCCCCAGCATTTT.

The chain has TRBV7-6 and TRBJ1-2, with D hard to call. Germline V gives CDR1 SGHVS, CDR2 FNYEAQ. Trimming stripped 5 bases from V and 4 bases from J, with 17 bases between. The CDR3 covers 15 residues. CDR3 protein: CASSAQSRVSYGYTF. The CDR3 bases are TGTGCCAGCAGCGCCCAGTCCCGGGTTAGCTATGGCTACACCTTC.

This sequence joins TRBV7-9 and TRBJ1-2; weak D call: TRBD1 (5 bases). The germline gives CDR1 SEHNR, CDR2 FQNEAQ (reference sequence). Trimming shortened V by 10 bases and J by 5 bases, and 14 bases separated the two germline ends. This CDR3 contains 12 residues. The CDR3 coding sequence is TGTGCCACCCGACAGATCGAGTATGGCTACACCTTC. Its translation: CATRQIEYGYTF.

This clone has only one observation. V gene TRBV4-1 combines with J gene TRBJ2-2, with 8 nucleotides matching TRBD1. CDR1 MGHRA and CDR2 YSYEKL come from the germline V gene. The CDR3 runs 20 residues. The junction had 19 bases not matched to a gene; V was cut back by 2 bases and J by 5 bases. The CDR3 DNA reads as TGCGCCAGCAGCCAAACAGGGGACAGGATCATTCCTGGTAATACCGGGGAGCTGTTTTTT. Amino acid sequence: CASSQTGDRIIPGNTGELFF.

V is TRBV30 and J is TRBJ1-5; possibly TRBD1 for D (5 bases). The germline V gene encodes CDR1 GTSNPN and CDR2 SVGIG (reference sequence). The CDR3 extends over 14 amino acids. The germline V and J ends were trimmed by 2 bases and 4 bases, with 12 bases remaining between them. DNA of the CDR3: TGTGCCTGGAGTCTAGGGCAGGGTAATCAGCCCCAGCATTTT. Translated, it gives CAWSLGQGNQPQHF.

V is TRBV29-1 and J is TRBJ1-1, with 9 bases fitting TRBD1. The CDR3 length is 15 residues. Per the germline V gene, CDR1 is SQVTM and CDR2 is ANQGSEA. The J segment lost 3 bases and the V segment lost 2 bases, leaving 7 bases of the junction unmatched. The CDR3 is CSVEYGTGIYTEAFF. In DNA form, the CDR3 reads TGCAGCGTTGAATATGGGACAGGGATCTACACTGAAGCTTTCTTT.

J is TRBJ2-7 and V is TRBV7-8; 9 bases align to TRBD1. This CDR3 is 16 amino acids long. Per germline, CDR1 SGHVS and CDR2 FQNEAQ. The J segment lost 3 bases and the V segment lost 2 bases, leaving 8 bases of the junction unmatched. Here the CDR3 DNA reads TGTGCCAGCAGCTTAACTGGGGGACAGGGTATCTACGAGCAGTACTTC. Translating it yields CASSLTGGQGIYEQYF.

This clone was counted only a few times. The chain carries TRBV19 and TRBJ1-2, with 7 positions matching TRBD1. V was pared by 7 bases and J by 6 bases, with 11 bases of the junction left unmatched. The CDR3 is 14 residues long. Germline CDR1 and CDR2: LNHDA and SQIVND (reference sequence). This CDR3 is CASINIGQDNGYTF. CDR3 nucleotides: TGTGCCAGTATTAATATTGGACAGGATAATGGCTACACCTTC.

The rearrangement joins TRBV24-1 to TRBJ2-6, with unresolved D. The CDR3 length is 18 residues. Trimming pared 3 bases from V and 3 bases from J, leaving 17 bases between. Germline lookup yields CDR1 KGHDR and CDR2 SFDVKD. The CDR3 loop is CATSDTTTPRSGANVLTF. CDR3 DNA: TGTGCCACCAGTGATACCACCACTCCGCGGAGTGGGGCCAACGTCCTGACTTTC.

The genes are TRBV11-2 and TRBJ2-7, with unresolved D. V gave up 3 bases and J gave up 1 base, with 19 bases separating them. Germline lookup yields CDR1 SGHAT and CDR2 FQNNGV. The CDR3 is made up of 17 amino acids. CDR3 residues: CASSFSFFPALSYEQYF. Written as DNA, the CDR3 is TGTGCCAGCAGCTTCTCCTTTTTTCCTGCGCTTTCCTACGAGCAGTACTTC.

The chain links TRBV6-2 or TRBV6-3 to TRBJ1-2, with 9 bases identical to TRBD1. CDR3 length: 15 amino acids. The germline V gene has CDR1 MNHEY and CDR2 SVGEGT. The V gene end was trimmed by 2 bases and the J gene end by 4 bases; junction bases not matched to a gene: 5. The CDR3 protein is CASSYPGQGFYGYTF. The CDR3 nucleotides read TGTGCCAGCAGTTACCCGGGACAGGGCTTCTATGGCTACACCTTC.

The J gene is TRBJ1-1, the V gene TRBV7-2; D is possibly TRBD1 (5 bases). V lost 1 base, J lost 0 bases, and 9 bases lay in between. There are 15 residues in the CDR3. CDR1 and CDR2 from the germline V gene are SGHTA and FQGNSA. The CDR3 DNA follows: TGTGCCAGCAGCTTAGGTTCAGGGCTGAACACTGAAGCTTTCTTT. Its protein is CASSLGSGLNTEAFF. Filled out from reference TRBV7-2 and TRBJ1-1, the complete variable domain reads GAGVSQSPSNKVTEKGKDVELRCDPISGHTALYWYRQSLGQGLEFLIYFQGNSAPDKSGLPSDRFSAERTGGSVSTLTIQRTQQEDSAVYLCASSLGSGLNTEAFFGQGTRLTVV.

This clone was seen only once. The chain uses TRBV18 and TRBJ2-3; D gene ambiguous. The germline gives CDR1 KGHSH, CDR2 LQKENI. Trimming took off 3 bases at V and 2 bases at J, with 15 bases between the two ends. The CDR3 loop spans 16 amino acids. This chain's CDR3 is CASSPTRNRATDTQYF. The CDR3 DNA reads as TGTGCCAGCTCACCTACTCGGAACAGAGCCACAGATACGCAGTATTTT.